This T cell receptor beta chain was profiled in a study of CD8 T cells in Susac syndrome. Negative isolation yielded the CD8+ and CD4+ T cells, while FACS enriched the TEMRA cells. Germline V gene sequence: CDR1 MNHEY, CDR2 SMNVEV (reference sequence). V lost 1 base, J lost 3 bases, and 9 bases lay in between. This CDR3 has 14 amino acids. Roughly 0.45 to 1 ug RNA was reverse transcribed with random hexamers. The immunoSEQ assay covered 54 Vbeta and 13 Jbeta segments for CDR3. TCRdb reanalysed the immunoSEQ multiplex PCR reads using MiXCR and keeps one entry per CDR3 protein. The sample contains around 130,000 distinct CDR3 sequences, about 95% of which appear only once. This clonotype was seen only once.

Material for sequencing was CD8+ T cells from PBMCs. The rearrangement uses TRBV27 and TRBJ1-1, with D hard to call. This clonotype was sampled from a human donor with Susac syndrome. CDR3 protein: CASSLWPGYTEAFF. As DNA, the CDR3 is TGTGCCAGCAGTTTATGGCCGGGATACACTGAAGCTTTCTTT.